A single sample is the source of the 17 T cell receptor beta chains below, sequenced in a study of shared clonotypes between healthy human individuals. Libraries were prepared by immunoSEQ multiplex PCR; TCRdb keeps only in-frame clonotypes and omits some of them. The table records about 1.5 million clones, approximately 98% of them present only once. Specimen: naive CD4+ T cells sorted from blood. Subset: CD45RA+ positively selected. The receptor set was obtained from a man aged 25 to 45 in good health.

The rearrangement uses TRBV11-3 and TRBJ2-2; D possibly corresponds to TRBD1 (6 bases). From germline, CDR1 is SGHNT and CDR2 YENEEA. The V end lost 2 bases, the J end lost 6 bases, and 10 bases lay between the germline ends. The CDR3 is made up of 14 amino acids. This chain's CDR3 is CASSLRGQSGELFF. CDR3 DNA sequence: TGTGCCAGCAGCTTACGTGGACAGTCCGGGGAGCTGTTTTTT.

The chain joins TRBV7-9 to TRBJ2-1; 16 positions match TRBD2. With 8 bases clipped from V and 4 bases from J, the junction kept 11 bases outside the gene matches. Germline assignment: CDR1 SEHNR and CDR2 FQNEAQ (reference sequence). The CDR3 consists of 18 residues. CDR3 loop: CASRAGTSGRAGYNEQFF. As DNA, the CDR3 is TGTGCCAGCCGAGCTGGGACTAGCGGGAGGGCCGGGTACAATGAGCAGTTCTTC.

The CDR3 reads CASGNKRYTSYEQYF. The CDR3 nucleotides read TGTGCCAGCGGGAATAAGCGCTACACCTCCTACGAGCAGTACTTC. The chain couples TRBV28 to TRBJ2-7; D is ambiguous. Trimming stripped 8 bases from V and 0 bases from J, with 17 bases between. This CDR3 is 15 amino acids long. The germline V gene encodes CDR1 MDHEN and CDR2 SYDVKM.

The chain has TRBV5-6 and TRBJ2-7; D call uncertain. Germline CDR1 is SGHDT and CDR2 is YYEEEE. The CDR3 spans 11 residues. The ends were cut back, 3 bases at V and 3 bases at J, with 4 bases in the middle. CDR3 coding DNA: TGTGCCAGCAGCTGGGGCTACGAGCAGTACTTC. Translating gives CASSWGYEQYF. Full variable domain (missing parts from reference TRBV5-6 and TRBJ2-7): DAGVTQSPTHLIKTRGQQVTLRCSPKSGHDTVSWYQQALGQGPQFIFQYYEEEERQRGNFPDRFSGHQFPNYSSELNVNALLLGDSALYLCASSWGYEQYFGPGTRLTVT.

This chain links TRBV21-1 with TRBJ2-5; TRBD1, the D gene given by the table, was not confirmed from the DNA. TRBV21-1 has pseudogene status. This CDR3 has 22 residues. The CDR3 is CASSNRPPGQGRPLLTQETQYF. In DNA, the CDR3 is TGTGCCAGCAGCAACCGACCCCCGGGACAGGGTAGACCCCTACTCACTCAAGAGACCCAGTACTTC.

The count of this clone is one. This chain joins TRBV9 and TRBJ2-3, with 13 bases fitting TRBD2. V gave up 4 bases and J gave up 4 bases; unmatched junction bases: 6. The V gene's germline CDR1 is SGDLS and CDR2 YYNGEE. The CDR3 covers 16 residues. CDR3 sequence: CASSPRTSGSADTQYF. CDR3 nucleotides: TGTGCCAGCAGCCCCCGGACTAGCGGGAGTGCAGATACGCAGTATTTT. Full variable domain (remainder filled in from reference TRBV9 and TRBJ2-3): DSGVTQTPKHLITATGQRVTLRCSPRSGDLSVYWYQQSLDQGLQFLIQYYNGEERAKGNILERFSAQQFPDLHSELNLSSLELGDSALYFCASSPRTSGSADTQYFGPGTRLTVL.

The rearrangement joins TRBV2 to TRBJ1-4; D is unclear. V lost 2 bases and J lost 2, with 6 bases in between. This CDR3 has 14 amino acids. Germline V gives CDR1 SNHLY, CDR2 FYNNEI. CDR3 in amino acids: CASSEQATNEKLFF. The CDR3 nucleotides read TGTGCCAGCAGTGAACAAGCCACTAATGAAAAACTGTTTTTT.

This chain links TRBV5-1 with TRBJ2-1, with TRBD2 matching over 7 bases. Germline values: CDR1 SGHRS, CDR2 YFSETQ. CDR3 length: 19 amino acids. Trimming cost V 4 bases and J 0 bases; bases outside gene matches: 16. The CDR3 is CASSPGWLAEASSYNEQFF. CDR3 in DNA: TGCGCCAGCAGCCCCGGTTGGCTAGCGGAGGCCAGCTCCTACAATGAGCAGTTCTTC.

This chain links TRBV6-1 with TRBJ1-2; D is ambiguous. This CDR3 is 13 amino acids long. Germline-derived CDR1 and CDR2 are MNHNS and SASEGT. Trimming took off 3 bases at V and 1 base at J, with 6 bases between the two ends. The CDR3 nucleotides read TGTGCCAGCAGTGAGATAGTTAACTATGGCTACACCTTC. This gives the protein CASSEIVNYGYTF.

The chain links TRBV2 to TRBJ2-2, with 11 bases matching TRBD2. Per the germline V gene, CDR1 is SNHLY and CDR2 is FYNNEI. The CDR3 spans 17 residues. V shed 2 bases and J 2 bases; nucleotides not matched to a gene: 4. CDR3 amino acids: CASSEIAGGLNTGELFF. The CDR3 region has the DNA TGTGCCAGCAGTGAAATAGCGGGAGGGCTTAACACCGGGGAGCTGTTTTTT.

The chain recombines TRBV5-1 with TRBJ2-7; 9 positions match TRBD1. V lost 4 bases to trimming and J lost 0 bases; unmatched junction nucleotides: 8. The CDR3 has 16 residues. CDR1 SGHRS and CDR2 YFSETQ come from the germline V gene. CDR3 in amino acids: CASSPLGQGSSYEQYF. The CDR3 DNA reads TGCGCCAGCAGCCCGCTCGGACAGGGGAGCTCCTACGAGCAGTACTTC.

Concerning this clone: Other nucleotide sequences from this sample produce the same CDR3. The rearrangement uses TRBV5-1 and TRBJ2-1, with 8 positions matching TRBD2. This CDR3 comprises 16 residues. With 3 bases clipped from V and 2 bases from J, the junction kept 7 bases outside the gene matches. CDR1 is SGHRS, CDR2 YFSETQ, per germline. The CDR3 DNA reads as TGCGCCAGCAGCTCGCCCGCGGGGGGCCCCTACAATGAGCAGTTCTTC. As protein: CASSSPAGGPYNEQFF.

V usage is TRBV2 and J usage is TRBJ1-4, with D uncertain. Germline V gene lookup returns CDR1 SNHLY and CDR2 FYNNEI. CDR3 length: 13 amino acids. Trimming shortened V by 2 bases and J by 8 bases, and 9 bases separated the two germline ends. The CDR3 DNA is TGTGCCAGCAGTGAACGGGGAAGCGAAAAACTGTTTTTT. Translating gives CASSERGSEKLFF.

In the case of this clone: Additional DNA sequences in this sample encode the identical CDR3. The V gene is TRBV28, the J gene TRBJ2-7; TRBD1 or TRBD2 may be the D gene (5 bases each). This CDR3 comprises 14 residues. Between the trimmed V and J ends, which lost 4 bases and 0 bases, there was a span of 10 bases. Germline CDR1 and CDR2: MDHEN and SYDVKM. The chain's CDR3 is CASSSSGSSYEQYF. The CDR3 DNA reads TGTGCCAGCAGTTCATCAGGGAGCTCCTACGAGCAGTACTTC.

The V gene is TRBV27, the J gene TRBJ2-7; 10 bases agree with TRBD1. Trimming removed 5 bases from V and 2 bases from J; junction bases left unmatched: 12. CDR1 and CDR2 from the germline V gene are MNHEY and SMNVEV (reference sequence). This CDR3 region has 17 residues. CDR3 bases: TGTGCCAGCAGTGCGTTACCCGGGACAGGGGTTACCTACGAGCAGTACTTC. It translates to CASSALPGTGVTYEQYF.

The rearrangement links TRBV15 to TRBJ2-1; TRBD2 agrees at 8 bases. J was trimmed by 8 bases and V by 2 bases; bases with no gene match: 14. Germline values: CDR1 LNHNV, CDR2 YYDKDF (reference sequence). The CDR3 has 17 residues. As DNA, the CDR3 is TGTGCCACCAGCAGAACTGTCTTTAGCGGGACGTTGGATGAGCAGTTCTTC. This sequence encodes CATSRTVFSGTLDEQFF.

This chain connects TRBV28 to TRBJ2-7, with D possibly TRBD1 on 6 matching bases. CDR3 size: 14 residues. Trimming removed 3 bases from V and 3 bases from J, with 12 bases in between. Germline V gives CDR1 MDHEN, CDR2 SYDVKM. In nucleotides, the CDR3 is TGTGCCAGCAGTTTGGGGCAGGGGAACTACGAGCAGTACTTC. This sequence encodes CASSLGQGNYEQYF.